This T cell receptor beta chain was sequenced in a study of T cells after yellow fever vaccination. The germline gives CDR1 MGHDK, CDR2 SYGVNS. The CDR3 spans 15 residues. V lost 1 base and J lost 2, with 12 bases in between. Ten or more counts support this clonotype. General observations from the study: FACS-sorted repertoires might harbor abundant contaminating clonotypes from the bulk population.

It was through 5'RACE template switching that TCR cDNA was made, with a universal primer site and UMIs added. TCRdb independently ran MiXCR on the 5' RACE reads; one entry per CDR3 protein. The table has about 94,000 distinct CDR3 sequences, approximately 9% seen once. The rearrangement links TRBV25-1 to TRBJ2-7; D not certain. Sequenced material: CD8+ T cells not binding an NS4B(214-222) dextramer, sorted from PBMCs, taken less than 16 days after the first yellow fever vaccination. The clonotype comes from a young man who received the YFV17D yellow fever vaccine. The DNA for the CDR3 is TGTGCCAGCAGTGAATTGAACGTTCCCCCCTACGAGCAGTACTTC. Residues: CASSELNVPPYEQYF.